The rows below give T cell receptor beta chains drawn from one sample of a study of blood T cell repertoires in COVID-19. The assay was immunoSEQ multiplex PCR, and TCRdb's table has in-frame clones only and misses some. This sample has tens of thousands of clones, with over 75% found just once. The sequencing sample was made of peripheral blood. The receptors here all came from a man in his sixties or seventies with active or convalescent COVID-19. The CDR3 runs from the conserved cysteine through the conserved F or W. D genes are given only for firm matches. For some rows the clone size is stated as once, few or many, or as a class when expanded; others skip it.

v_gene	j_gene	d_gene	abundance	CDR3nt	CDR3aa
TRBV4-3	TRBJ2-1	.	.	TGCGCCAGCAGCCAAGATTCGACAGGACCGTACAATGAGCAGTTCTTC	CASSQDSTGPYNEQFF
TRBV3-1/TRBV3-2	TRBJ1-4	.	.	TGTGCCAGCAGCCCCCTGGGGGGGGATGAAAAACTGTTTTTT	CASSPLGGDEKLFF
TRBV19	TRBJ2-1	.	.	TGTGCCAGTAAGAACGGGGAGTCCTACAATGAGCAGTTCTTC	CASKNGESYNEQFF
TRBV6-5	TRBJ1-1	.	.	TGTGCCAGCACCCAGTGGGGGAGTGGGGGGACTGAAGCTTTCTTT	CASTQWGSGGTEAFF
TRBV24-1	TRBJ1-6	TRBD1	.	TGTGCCACCAGTGATACCAGGGGGACACCCCTCCACTTT	CATSDTRGTPLHF
TRBV21-1	TRBJ1-2	.	.	TGTGCCAGCACCAACCCCTTCCGGGGACAGGGAGTTGGTGGCTACACCTTC	CASTNPFRGQGVGGYTF
TRBV7-2	TRBJ2-3	TRBD2	.	TGTGCCAGCAGCTTCAGACTAGCGGGCCCTACAGATACGCAGTATTTT	CASSFRLAGPTDTQYF
TRBV7-6	TRBJ2-1	TRBD2	.	TGTGCCAGCAGCCCCTATGCGGGAGAAAACAATGAGCAGTTCTTC	CASSPYAGENNEQFF
TRBV12-5	TRBJ1-3	.	.	TGTGCTAGTGCCCCCTCAGGTGGTGGAAACACCATATATTTT	CASAPSGGGNTIYF
TRBV7-2	TRBJ1-1	TRBD1	few	TGTGCCAGCAGCTCCCAGGGGGGAGGCACTGAAGCTTTCTTT	CASSSQGGGTEAFF
TRBV6-5	TRBJ2-7	TRBD2	.	TGTGCCAGCAGTTACTCACAAAACCGGGGGGGATACGAGCAGTACTTC	CASSYSQNRGGYEQYF
TRBV9	TRBJ2-1	.	.	TGTGCCAGCAGCCTAGGACAGCTGAACAATGAGCAGTTCTTC	CASSLGQLNNEQFF
TRBV27	TRBJ2-5	TRBD2	.	TGTGCCAGCAGTTTACTTGGGACTAGCGGGAGGAGAGGCCTCCAAGAGACCCAGTACTTC	CASSLLGTSGRRGLQETQYF
TRBV7-9	TRBJ2-3	TRBD2	once	TGTGCCAGCAGCTACCTAGCGGGAGCCACAGATACGCAGTATTTT	CASSYLAGATDTQYF
TRBV7-2	TRBJ1-2	.	.	TGTGCCAGCAGCTTATTGTCCTACTATGGCTACACCTTC	CASSLLSYYGYTF
TRBV30	TRBJ1-1	.	.	TGTGCCTGGAGTGTACTCAGCGGGAAAGCTTTCTTT	CAWSVLSGKAFF
TRBV7-8	TRBJ2-7	TRBD2	.	TGTGCCAGCAGCCGAGTGAGACTAGCGGGTACCTACGAGCAGTACTTC	CASSRVRLAGTYEQYF
TRBV14	TRBJ2-2	.	.	TGTGCCAGCAGCCAAGGGTACTCGAACACCGGGGAGCTGTTTTTT	CASSQGYSNTGELFF
TRBV19	TRBJ2-1	.	.	TGTGCCAGCAGTGATTCGGCGGGAAATTCCTACAATGAGCAGTTCTTC	CASSDSAGNSYNEQFF
TRBV28	TRBJ1-5	TRBD1	.	TGTGCCAGCAGATCCGGGACAGGGGCCAATCAGCCCCAGCATTTT	CASRSGTGANQPQHF
TRBV5-1	TRBJ1-2	TRBD1	.	TGCGCCAGCAGCTTAACCGGGACAGGGGGCTACTATGGCTACACCTTC	CASSLTGTGGYYGYTF